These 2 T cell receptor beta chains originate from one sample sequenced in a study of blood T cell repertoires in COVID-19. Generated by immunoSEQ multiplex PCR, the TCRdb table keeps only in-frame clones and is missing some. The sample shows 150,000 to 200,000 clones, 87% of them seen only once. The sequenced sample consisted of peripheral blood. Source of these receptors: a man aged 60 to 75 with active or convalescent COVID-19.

The CDR3 DNA sequence: TGCGCCAGCAGCTTATGGGGAGGAGACACTGAAGCTTTCTTT. Protein: CASSLWGGDTEAFF. The rearrangement links TRBV5-1 to TRBJ1-1; D is unresolved. The CDR3 has 14 amino acids. Germline CDR1 and CDR2: SGHRS and YFSETQ. Trimming stripped 2 bases from V and 3 bases from J, with 11 bases between.

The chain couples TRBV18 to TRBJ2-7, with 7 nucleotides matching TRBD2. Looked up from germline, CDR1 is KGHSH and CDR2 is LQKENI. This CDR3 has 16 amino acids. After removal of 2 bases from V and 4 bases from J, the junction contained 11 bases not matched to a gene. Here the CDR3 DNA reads TGTGCCAGCTCACCAGGAGGCGGAGCGGGGAATTACGAGCAGTACTTC. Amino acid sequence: CASSPGGGAGNYEQYF.